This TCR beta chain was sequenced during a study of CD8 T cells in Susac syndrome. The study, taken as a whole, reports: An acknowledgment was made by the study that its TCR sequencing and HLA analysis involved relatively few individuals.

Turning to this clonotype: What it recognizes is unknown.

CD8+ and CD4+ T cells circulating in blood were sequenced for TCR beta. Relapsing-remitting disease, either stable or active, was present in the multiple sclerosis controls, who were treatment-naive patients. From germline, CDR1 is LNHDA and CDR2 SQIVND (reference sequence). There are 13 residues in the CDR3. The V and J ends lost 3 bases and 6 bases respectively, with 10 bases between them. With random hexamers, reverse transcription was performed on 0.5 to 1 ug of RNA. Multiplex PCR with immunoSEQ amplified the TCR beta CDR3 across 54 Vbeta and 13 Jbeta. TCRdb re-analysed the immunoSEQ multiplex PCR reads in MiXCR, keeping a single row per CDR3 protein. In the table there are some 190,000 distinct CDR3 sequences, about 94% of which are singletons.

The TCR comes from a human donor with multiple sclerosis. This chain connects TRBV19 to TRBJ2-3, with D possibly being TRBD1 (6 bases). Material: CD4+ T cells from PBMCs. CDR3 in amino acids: CASSIAGADTQYF. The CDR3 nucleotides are TGTGCCAGTAGTATTGCAGGGGCCGATACGCAGTATTTT.